The TCR beta chain under discussion was sequenced for a study of tumor-infiltrating lymphocytes in primary liver carcinoma. Germline DNA was also extracted, while the blood RNA originated from unsorted whole blood. The researchers produced TCR beta cDNA from 500 to 550 ng total RNA with a constant-region primer. The TCR beta library was amplified through three nested multiplex PCR rounds in a modified ARM-PCR procedure. The first two PCR rounds used TRBV1-TRBV30 primers with a Cbeta primer, approximately 9 cycles each. Via MiXCR, TCRdb re-called the multiplex PCR reads, giving one row per CDR3 protein. The sample lists about 330,000 distinct CDR3 sequences; less than 65% were seen once. V lost 4 bases to trimming and J lost 0 bases; unmatched junction nucleotides: 9. This CDR3 has 20 residues. Germline lookup yields CDR1 MNHEY and CDR2 SVGAGI. This clonotype was seen ten or more times.

This sequence was found in a man aged 35-49 years with primary liver carcinoma and hepatitis B virus infection. The V call is TRBV6-5, the J call TRBJ2-1, with 16 bases identical to TRBD2. Sequencing was performed on peripheral blood. CDR3 sequence reads: CASSSGLAGGKLSSYNEQFF. As DNA, the CDR3 is TGTGCCAGCAGTTCGGGACTAGCGGGAGGGAAGCTAAGCTCCTACAATGAGCAGTTCTTC.